One T cell receptor (beta chain) is described in this entry. The V gene end was trimmed by 6 bases and the J gene end by 4 bases; junction bases not matched to a gene: 8. Germline V gene sequence: CDR1 SGHTA, CDR2 FQGNSA. The CDR3 has 15 residues. Assay: immunoSEQ multiplex PCR; the TCRdb copy retains only in-frame clones and omits some. Altogether more than 80,000 clones are present, about 87% being singletons, with the ten largest covering under 4.5%. The sample originates from a study of identifying expanded T cells in peripheral blood. The TCR comes from a person aged 18 to 70 in good health. The chain is built from TRBV7-2 and TRBJ1-5; 8 bases match TRBD1. The specimen sequenced was blood. The CDR3 protein is CASRSGTGYNQPQHF. Written as DNA, the CDR3 is TGTGCCAGCAGGTCCGGGACAGGTTATAATCAGCCCCAGCATTTT.